One and the same sample provided the 24 T cell receptor beta chains below, sequenced in a study of early T cells in non-severe SARS-CoV-2 infection. TCRdb re-analysed the 5' RACE reads in MiXCR, keeping a single row per CDR3 protein. The sample includes about 66,000 distinct CDR3 sequences, more than 15% of them seen just once. Specimen: whole blood, collected at baseline. The receptors derive from an adult who was a healthcare worker with PCR-confirmed SARS-CoV-2 infection or an uninfected control (not recorded which).

The chain carries TRBV6-6 and TRBJ1-1; perhaps TRBD1 as D (6 bases). Germline CDR1 and CDR2: MNHNY and SVGAGI (reference sequence). Trimming shortened V by 5 bases and J by 5 bases, and 18 bases separated the two germline ends. The CDR3 runs to 15 residues. The CDR3 nucleotides are TGTGCCAGCAGTCCAAGAACAGGGTCGGGAACTGAAGCTTTCTTT. Its protein product is CASSPRTGSGTEAFF.

The chain is built from TRBV12-3 or TRBV12-4 and TRBJ1-5, with D perhaps matching TRBD1 (6 bases). V was shortened by 5 bases and J by 7 bases, with 21 bases between the two germline ends. CDR3 length: 16 amino acids. The CDR3 region has the DNA TGTGCCAGCAGTGCCCCAGGGGACCGATATGGGCAGCCCCAGCATTTT. This encodes CASSAPGDRYGQPQHF.

The genes are TRBV9 and TRBJ1-1; TRBD1 matches 9 bases. This CDR3 contains 15 residues. J was trimmed by 5 bases and V by 1 base; bases with no gene match: 6. The germline V gene has CDR1 SGDLS and CDR2 YYNGEE. The CDR3 is CASSVTDRGVTEAFF. CDR3 coding DNA: TGTGCCAGCAGCGTAACTGACAGGGGGGTTACTGAAGCTTTCTTT.

J is TRBJ2-7 and V is TRBV7-9; D uncertain. CDR1 and CDR2 from the germline V gene are SEHNR and FQNEAQ (reference sequence). The CDR3 totals 11 residues. V gave up 6 bases and J gave up 7 bases, with 10 bases separating them. CDR3 loop: CASSNAYEQYF. CDR3 DNA sequence: TGTGCCAGCAGTAACGCGTATGAGCAGTACTTC.

This clonotype was detected only a few times. The junction differs from germline at one of its ends, possibly a read error. The CDR3 reads CVSSLGYRKELFF. The CDR3 coding sequence is TGTGTCAGCAGCTTAGGATATAGAAAGGAGCTGTTTTTT. The chain has TRBV7-8 and TRBJ2-2; no reliable D call. The length of the CDR3 is 13 residues. CDR1 is SGHVS, CDR2 FQNEAQ, per germline.

The chain uses TRBV10-3 and TRBJ1-4; no clear D gene. V was pared by 2 bases and J by 8 bases, with 12 bases between. CDR3 length equals 14 residues. Germline V gene lookup returns CDR1 ENHRY and CDR2 SYGVKD. The CDR3 nucleotides read TGTGCCATCAGTGAGAACGGGATAAGAGAAAAACTGTTTTTT. Protein product: CAISENGIREKLFF.

Only a few counts were recorded for this clonotype. V and J are TRBV5-6 and TRBJ2-7; 8 nucleotides align to TRBD1. The CDR3 totals 14 residues. The V segment lost 3 bases and the J segment 6 bases; nucleotides outside the gene matches: 8. Germline V gene lookup returns CDR1 SGHDT and CDR2 YYEEEE. CDR3 nucleotides: TGTGCCAGCAGCTGGGACAGGACCGCCAGCGAGCAGTACTTC. As protein: CASSWDRTASEQYF.

This clonotype has a handful of counts. The gene calls are TRBV18 and TRBJ2-7; TRBD1 matches 7 bases. The CDR3 sequence is 14 residues long. Germline assignment: CDR1 KGHSH and CDR2 LQKENI. The V gene end was trimmed by 3 bases and the J gene end by 10 bases; junction bases not matched to a gene: 12. CDR3 protein: CASSPPTGKSEQYF. The CDR3 DNA is TGTGCCAGCTCACCCCCGACAGGGAAATCCGAACAGTACTTC.

This clonotype was observed a few times. V and J are TRBV5-5 and TRBJ2-7, with D perhaps matching TRBD1 (6 bases). This CDR3 is 13 amino acids long. Germline V lookup: CDR1 SGHKS, CDR2 YYEKEE (reference sequence). V gave up 5 bases and J gave up 5 bases, with 14 bases separating them. Here the CDR3 reads CASRTTGLDEQYF. The CDR3 DNA reads as TGTGCCAGCAGAACAACAGGGCTGGACGAGCAGTACTTC.

The chain has TRBV7-8 and TRBJ2-5; D is unclear. This CDR3 comprises 14 residues. Per the germline V gene, CDR1 is SGHVS and CDR2 is FQNEAQ. The germline V and J ends were trimmed by 1 base and 3 bases, with 9 bases remaining between them. The CDR3 loop reads CASSLGSGEETQYF. DNA of the CDR3: TGTGCCAGCAGCTTAGGTAGTGGGGAAGAGACCCAGTACTTC. Filled out from reference TRBV7-8 and TRBJ2-5, the complete variable domain reads GAGVSQSPRYKVAKRGQDVALRCDPISGHVSLFWYQQALGQGPEFLTYFQNEAQLDKSGLPSDRFFAERPEGSVSTLKIQRTQQEDSAVYLCASSLGSGEETQYFGPGTRLLVL.

CDR3 region: CASSPPPGQGFPGELFF. The CDR3 DNA reads TGCGCCAGCAGCCCACCTCCGGGACAGGGGTTCCCCGGGGAGCTGTTTTTT. This chain joins TRBV5-1 and TRBJ2-2; 10 bases align to TRBD1. The CDR3 extends over 17 amino acids. V lost 4 bases to trimming and J lost 6 bases; unmatched junction nucleotides: 12. The germline CDR1 and CDR2 sequences are SGHRS and YFSETQ.

The rearrangement links TRBV5-8 to TRBJ1-4; possible D gene TRBD1, 5 bases. Trimming shortened V by 1 base and J by 7 bases, and 14 bases separated the two germline ends. The CDR3 runs to 15 residues. Germline CDR1 is SGHTS and CDR2 is YDEGEE. This CDR3 is CASSLSGARGEKLFF. CDR3 bases: TGTGCCAGCAGCTTGTCCGGGGCGCGAGGTGAAAAACTGTTTTTT.

CDR3 residues: CASVRQEDGYTF. The DNA for the CDR3 is TGTGCCAGCGTTCGACAGGAAGATGGCTACACCTTC. The chain uses TRBV7-9 and TRBJ1-2, with a weak D call TRBD1 (6 bases). Trimming left V 8 bases short and J 6 bases short, with 13 bases between. Germline values: CDR1 SEHNR, CDR2 FQNEAQ (reference sequence). The length of the CDR3 is 12 residues.

This clonotype is medium-sized in the sample. This chain joins TRBV12-3 or TRBV12-4 and TRBJ1-5; no clear D gene. The CDR3 loop spans 13 amino acids. The ends were cut back, 3 bases at V and 7 bases at J, with 10 bases in the middle. The CDR3 sequence is CASSLGLMQPQHF. In DNA, the CDR3 is TGTGCCAGCAGTTTGGGGTTGATGCAGCCCCAGCATTTT.

This clonotype was seen ten or more times. J is TRBJ2-5 and V is TRBV6-6; D uncertain. V shed 7 bases and J shed 5 bases, with 14 bases lying between them. This CDR3 is 13 amino acids long. Germline V gene sequence: CDR1 MNHNY, CDR2 SVGAGI (reference sequence). In DNA, the CDR3 is TGTGCCAGCACCCGTGACGCTAGGGAGACCCAGTACTTC. Amino acid sequence: CASTRDARETQYF.

This clonotype was picked up a small number of times. V and J are TRBV7-6 and TRBJ2-7, with no clear D. Trimming took off 1 base at V and 9 bases at J, with 22 bases between the two ends. CDR3 length: 16 residues. Germline V gene sequence: CDR1 SGHVS, CDR2 FNYEAQ. CDR3 sequence: CASSLVQASAQSGQYF. CDR3 in DNA: TGTGCCAGCAGCTTAGTCCAAGCAAGCGCCCAGTCCGGGCAGTACTTC. The full variable domain, in which reference TRBV7-6 and TRBJ2-7 provide the parts outside the CDR3, is GAGVSQSPRYKVTKRGQDVALRCDPISGHVSLYWYRQALGQGPEFLTYFNYEAQQDKSGLPNDRFSAERPEGSISTLTIQRTEQRDSAMYRCASSLVQASAQSGQYFGPGTRLTVT.

This rearrangement joins TRBV24-1 to TRBJ2-3, with TRBD1 identical over 10 bases. V shed 4 bases, J shed 6 bases, and the junction held 9 bases outside the gene matches. The V gene's germline CDR1 is KGHDR and CDR2 SFDVKD. The CDR3 consists of 16 residues. The CDR3 protein is CATSDSGTGVLDTQYF. For the CDR3, the DNA is TGTGCCACCAGTGACTCCGGGACAGGGGTTCTTGATACGCAGTATTTT.

This clonotype came up a few times. This chain uses TRBV20-1 with TRBJ1-2, with D tentatively TRBD1 (5 bases). The CDR3 length is 12 residues. V was pared by 6 bases and J by 7 bases, with 15 bases between. The germline CDR1 and CDR2 sequences are DFQATT and SNEGSKA (reference sequence). In DNA, the CDR3 is TGCAGTGCGGAAGTGGGGGTACGTGGCTACACCTTC. This codes for CSAEVGVRGYTF.

The chain employs TRBV11-2 and TRBJ2-5; 7 bases match TRBD2. The CDR3 consists of 17 residues. The trim removed 2 bases at V and 3 bases at J, leaving 12 bases unmatched. Germline CDR1 SGHAT, CDR2 FQNNGV. CDR3 amino acids: CASSLIAPQLAKETQYF. DNA of the CDR3: TGTGCCAGCAGCTTAATCGCCCCTCAACTAGCGAAAGAGACCCAGTACTTC. The variable domain in full, completed from reference TRBV11-2 and TRBJ2-5, reads EAGVAQSPRYKIIEKRQSVAFWCNPISGHATLYWYQQILGQGPKLLIQFQNNGVVDDSQLPKDRFSAERLKGVDSTLKIQPAKLEDSAVYLCASSLIAPQLAKETQYFGPGTRLLVL.

This clonotype was seen a handful of times. This chain links TRBV6-1 with TRBJ2-7; 10 bases map to TRBD1. The germline V gene has CDR1 MNHNS and CDR2 SASEGT. The CDR3 has 14 residues. Germline trimming cut 5 bases from V and 6 bases from J; bases unmatched to any gene: 7. The CDR3, as DNA: TGTGCCAGCAGTCCCGGGACAGGGGATCCCGAGCAGTACTTC. Its protein is CASSPGTGDPEQYF.

This clonotype was detected only a few times. V usage is TRBV5-1 and J usage is TRBJ1-3; no firm D call. Germline V CDR1 and CDR2: SGHRS, YFSETQ. V was clipped by 0 bases and J by 2 bases, with 12 bases between them. This CDR3 has 16 residues. CDR3 protein: CASSLASSLPGNTIYF. Written as DNA, the CDR3 is TGCGCCAGCAGCTTGGCTTCATCCTTACCTGGAAACACCATATATTTT.

V usage is TRBV9 and J usage is TRBJ1-1; D is possibly TRBD1 (5 bases). CDR1 SGDLS and CDR2 YYNGEE come from the germline V gene. With 6 bases removed from V and 12 bases from J, the gap between germline ends came to 21 bases. The CDR3 sequence is 13 residues long. The CDR3 nucleotides read TGTGCCAGCATCCCCCTCGAGGGGAGGAGCCCTTTCTTT. Protein product: CASIPLEGRSPFF.

This chain joins TRBV12-3 or TRBV12-4 and TRBJ1-2; a possible D gene is TRBD1 (5 bases). Trimming left V 5 bases short and J 5 bases short, with 18 bases between. This CDR3 has 15 amino acids. Written as DNA, the CDR3 is TGTGCCAGCAGTGCCTACGGGGGAACCTTTTATGGCTACACCTTC. It is translated as CASSAYGGTFYGYTF.

A few counts support this clonotype. This chain's CDR3 is CASGRATGTDTQYF. In DNA form, the CDR3 reads TGCGCCAGCGGGAGGGCCACCGGCACAGATACGCAGTATTTT. This chain connects TRBV5-1 to TRBJ2-3; 7 nucleotides line up with TRBD2. Germline V CDR1 and CDR2: SGHRS, YFSETQ. J lost 1 base, V lost 7 bases, and 6 bases had no gene match. The CDR3 loop spans 14 amino acids.